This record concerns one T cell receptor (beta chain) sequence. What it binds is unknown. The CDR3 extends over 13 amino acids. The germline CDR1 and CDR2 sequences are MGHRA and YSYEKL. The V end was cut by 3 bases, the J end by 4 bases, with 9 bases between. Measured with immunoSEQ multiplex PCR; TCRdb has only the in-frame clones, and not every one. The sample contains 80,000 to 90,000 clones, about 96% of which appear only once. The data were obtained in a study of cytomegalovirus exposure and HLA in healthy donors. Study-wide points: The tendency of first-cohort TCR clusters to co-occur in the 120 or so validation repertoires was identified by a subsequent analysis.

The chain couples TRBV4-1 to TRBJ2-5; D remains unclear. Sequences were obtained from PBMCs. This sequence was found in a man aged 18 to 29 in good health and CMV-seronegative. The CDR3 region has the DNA TGCGCCAGCAGCCAGGGCTATCGAGAGACCCAGTACTTC. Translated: CASSQGYRETQYF.